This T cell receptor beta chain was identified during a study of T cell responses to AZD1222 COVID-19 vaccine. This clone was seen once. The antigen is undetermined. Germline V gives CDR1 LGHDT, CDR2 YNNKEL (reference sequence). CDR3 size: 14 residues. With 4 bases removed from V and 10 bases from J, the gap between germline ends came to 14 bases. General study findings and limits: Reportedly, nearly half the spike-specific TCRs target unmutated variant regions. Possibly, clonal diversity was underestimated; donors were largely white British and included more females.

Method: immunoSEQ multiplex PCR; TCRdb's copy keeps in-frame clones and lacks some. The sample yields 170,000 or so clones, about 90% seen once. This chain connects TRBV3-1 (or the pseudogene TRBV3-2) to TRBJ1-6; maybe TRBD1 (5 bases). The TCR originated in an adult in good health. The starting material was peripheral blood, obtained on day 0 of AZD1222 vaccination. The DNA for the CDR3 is TGTGCCAGCAGCCTAACAAATCGGGGGTCACCCCTCCACTTT. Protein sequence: CASSLTNRGSPLHF.